This T cell receptor beta chain was sequenced for a study of neoadjuvant anti-PD-1 for oral cavity cancer. Findings and caveats of the study: Only a few patients per response group were TCR-analyzed; validation needed.

The time point denotes: after neoadjuvant nivolumab, at surgical resection. With respect to this clone: Antigen specificity is unknown.

Per the germline V gene, CDR1 is SGHRS and CDR2 is YFSETQ. The CDR3 spans 13 residues. Trimming removed 4 bases at V and 5 bases at J, with 10 bases between. Most tumor samples had 4 to 6 ug input DNA in two replicates. The assay was immunoSEQ multiplex PCR, and TCRdb's table has in-frame clones only and misses some. This table has some 22,000 clones, 25% to 30% appearing once. The sample consisted of tumor tissue, taken after nivolumab (anti-PD-1) treatment. This sequence joins TRBV5-1 and TRBJ2-1; D is perhaps TRBD2 (6 bases). This clonotype was obtained from a person aged 35 to 85 with oral cavity squamous cell carcinoma. CDR3 amino acids: CASSPGVDNEQFF. Written as DNA, the CDR3 is TGCGCCAGCAGCCCGGGGGTGGACAATGAGCAGTTCTTC. Drawing the rest from reference TRBV5-1 and TRBJ2-1, the complete variable domain is KAGVTQTPRYLIKTRGQQVTLSCSPISGHRSVSWYQQTPGQGLQFLFEYFSETQRNKGNFPGRFSGRQFSNSRSEMNVSTLELGDSALYLCASSPGVDNEQFFGPGTRLTVL.